This T cell receptor beta chain was observed in a study of identical twins. CDR1 is MNHEY, CDR2 SVGAGI, per germline. Trimming removed 0 bases at V and 9 bases at J, with 12 bases between. The CDR3 extends over 14 amino acids. This clonotype occurred a few times. TCRdb ran MiXCR on the 5' RACE reads and lists one entry per CDR3 protein. The sample holds a few hundred thousand distinct CDR3 sequences, approximately 16% seen once. The same data also went into a second study, on yellow fever vaccine responses in identical twins.

The source material was CD4+ T cells sorted from blood. This sequence originates from a woman aged 18-29 years in good health. The rearrangement uses TRBV6-5 and TRBJ1-3; maybe TRBD1 (6 bases). The CDR3 sequence is CASSYSDRFGTIYF. The CDR3 bases are TGTGCCAGCAGTTACTCCGACAGGTTCGGCACCATATATTTT.